The T cell receptor beta chain described here comes from a study of identifying expanded T cells in peripheral blood. Study-level results: Two-week clone count variance significantly increased as total template count grew.

Clones were sequenced by immunoSEQ multiplex PCR, and TCRdb holds only the in-frame ones, with some missing. The sample contains fewer than 55,000 clones, roughly 80% of which appear only once. This CDR3 has 14 amino acids. With 1 base clipped from V and 12 bases from J, the junction kept 9 bases outside the gene matches. Germline values: CDR1 LNHNV, CDR2 YYDKDF (reference sequence). On this clone itself: Antigen specificity is unknown.

The V call is TRBV15, the J call TRBJ2-1; 7 bases match TRBD1. This clonotype was sampled from a person aged 18 to 69 in good health. The sample taken for sequencing was blood. The CDR3 region is CATSRVKGAERQFF. The CDR3 nucleotides read TGTGCCACCAGCAGAGTGAAGGGGGCAGAGAGGCAGTTCTTC.